What follows describes a single T cell receptor (beta chain). As processed by the authors: Nucleated cell counts were estimated from reference gene primer amplification. Here immunoSEQ multiplex PCR was the method, and the copy in TCRdb shows in-frame clones only, minus some. V, J and clone size reflect that table, while D and trimming were determined from the DNA. Among some 240,000 clones listed, 90% were seen once. The data derive from a study of blood T cell repertoires in COVID-19. Across the study: The United States, Italy and Spain provided the acute and convalescent COVID-19 samples. From T cells, B-cell-depleted T cells, or PBMCs came the material, which was cDNA or gDNA.

Germline CDR1 reads SEHNR; CDR2 reads FQNEAQ (reference sequence). After removal of 5 bases from V and 7 bases from J, the junction contained 5 bases not matched to a gene. This CDR3 has 15 amino acids. Those enrolled in Seattle joined during active infection and were followed longitudinally afterward. The origin of this receptor is a woman aged 60-70 years with COVID-19, enrolled during active disease. The sample comprised peripheral blood. This chain links TRBV7-9 with TRBJ2-1, with 13 bases that match TRBD2. CDR3 sequence (DNA): TGTGCCAGCAGCCTTACTAGCGGGGGGGTAAATGAGCAGTTCTTC. Protein product: CASSLTSGGVNEQFF.